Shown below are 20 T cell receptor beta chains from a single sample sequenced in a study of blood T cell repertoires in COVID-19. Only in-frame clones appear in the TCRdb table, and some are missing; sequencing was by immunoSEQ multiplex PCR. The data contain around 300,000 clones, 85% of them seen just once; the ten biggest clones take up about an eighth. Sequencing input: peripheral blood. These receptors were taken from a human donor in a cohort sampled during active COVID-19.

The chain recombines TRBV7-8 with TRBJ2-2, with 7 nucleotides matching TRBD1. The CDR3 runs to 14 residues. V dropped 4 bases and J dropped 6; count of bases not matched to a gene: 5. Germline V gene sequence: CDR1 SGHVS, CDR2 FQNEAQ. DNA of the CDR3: TGTGCCAGCAGCTCCGACAGGGTGGCCGGGGAGCTGTTTTTT. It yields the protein CASSSDRVAGELFF. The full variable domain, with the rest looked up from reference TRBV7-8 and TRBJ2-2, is GAGVSQSPRYKVAKRGQDVALRCDPISGHVSLFWYQQALGQGPEFLTYFQNEAQLDKSGLPSDRFFAERPEGSVSTLKIQRTQQEDSAVYLCASSSDRVAGELFFGEGSRLTVL.

CDR3 loop: CASSPTGSYGYTF. CDR3 coding DNA: TGTGCCAGCAGCCCGACAGGGAGCTATGGCTACACCTTC. The chain has TRBV7-6 and TRBJ1-2; 7 bases match TRBD1. J was trimmed by 4 bases and V by 5 bases; bases with no gene match: 4. CDR1 is SGHVS and CDR2 is FNYEAQ in the germline V gene. The CDR3 has 13 amino acids.

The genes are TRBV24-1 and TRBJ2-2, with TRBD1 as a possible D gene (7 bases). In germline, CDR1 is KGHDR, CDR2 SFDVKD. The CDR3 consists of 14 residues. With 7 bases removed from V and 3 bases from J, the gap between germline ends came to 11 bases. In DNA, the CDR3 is TGTGCCACCAGGCGGGACAGAGACACCGGGGAGCTGTTTTTT. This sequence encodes CATRRDRDTGELFF.

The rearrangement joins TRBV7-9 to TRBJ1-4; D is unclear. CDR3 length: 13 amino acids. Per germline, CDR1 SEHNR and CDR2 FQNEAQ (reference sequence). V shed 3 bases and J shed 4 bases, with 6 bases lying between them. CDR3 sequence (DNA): TGTGCCAGCAGCTTTGGCCATAATGAAAAACTGTTTTTT. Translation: CASSFGHNEKLFF.

The CDR3 DNA reads TGTGCCAGCAGCTTAGGAGGTAGCGGGCGGTACGAGCAGTACTTC. This codes for CASSLGGSGRYEQYF. The J gene is TRBJ2-7, the V gene TRBV7-2; 7 bases align to TRBD2. Germline V gene lookup returns CDR1 SGHTA and CDR2 FQGNSA. The CDR3 is 15 amino acids. V lost 1 base to trimming and J lost 4 bases; unmatched junction nucleotides: 7.

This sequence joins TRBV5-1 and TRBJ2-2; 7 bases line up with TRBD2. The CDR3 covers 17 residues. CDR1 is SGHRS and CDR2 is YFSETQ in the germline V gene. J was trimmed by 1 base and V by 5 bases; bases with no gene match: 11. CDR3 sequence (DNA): TGCGCCAGCAGTTCCGCTAGCGGACTTCTGAACACCGGGGAGCTGTTTTTT. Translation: CASSSASGLLNTGELFF.

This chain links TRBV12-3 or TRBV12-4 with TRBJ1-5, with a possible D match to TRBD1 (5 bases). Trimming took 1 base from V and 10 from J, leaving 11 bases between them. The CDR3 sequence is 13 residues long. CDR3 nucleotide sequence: TGTGCCAGCAGTTTAGGGCAGGGCGACCCCCAGCATTTT. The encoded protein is CASSLGQGDPQHF.

This chain's CDR3 is CASSFAGGEKLFF. For the CDR3, the DNA is TGTGCCAGCAGCTTTGCGGGGGGTGAAAAACTGTTTTTT. This chain links TRBV9 with TRBJ1-4; perhaps TRBD1 as D (5 bases). Trimming took 4 bases from V and 7 from J, leaving 11 bases between them. This CDR3 is built from 13 residues. Germline lookup yields CDR1 SGDLS and CDR2 YYNGEE.

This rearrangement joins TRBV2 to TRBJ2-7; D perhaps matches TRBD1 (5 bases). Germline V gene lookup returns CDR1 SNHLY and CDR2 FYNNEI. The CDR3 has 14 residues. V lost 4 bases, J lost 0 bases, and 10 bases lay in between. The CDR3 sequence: CASSGLTASYEQYF. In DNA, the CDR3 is TGTGCCAGCAGTGGCCTGACAGCCTCCTACGAGCAGTACTTC. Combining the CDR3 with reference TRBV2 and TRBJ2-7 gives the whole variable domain EPEVTQTPSHQVTQMGQEVILRCVPISNHLYFYWYRQILGQKVEFLVSFYNNEISEKSEIFDDQFSVERPDGSNFTLKIRSTKLEDSAMYFCASSGLTASYEQYFGPGTRLTVT.

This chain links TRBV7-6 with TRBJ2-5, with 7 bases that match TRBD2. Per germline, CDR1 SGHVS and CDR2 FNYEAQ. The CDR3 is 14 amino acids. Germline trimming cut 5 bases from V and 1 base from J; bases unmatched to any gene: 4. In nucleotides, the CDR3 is TGTGCCAGCAGCCGAGGGACTACCCAAGAGACCCAGTACTTC. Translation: CASSRGTTQETQYF.

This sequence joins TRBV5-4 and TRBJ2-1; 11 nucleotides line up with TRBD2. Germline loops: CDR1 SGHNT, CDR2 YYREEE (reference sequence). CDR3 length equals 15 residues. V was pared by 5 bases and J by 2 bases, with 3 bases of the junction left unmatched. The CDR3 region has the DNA TGTGCCAGCAGACATAGCGGGAGGGCCTACAATGAGCAGTTCTTC. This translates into CASRHSGRAYNEQFF.

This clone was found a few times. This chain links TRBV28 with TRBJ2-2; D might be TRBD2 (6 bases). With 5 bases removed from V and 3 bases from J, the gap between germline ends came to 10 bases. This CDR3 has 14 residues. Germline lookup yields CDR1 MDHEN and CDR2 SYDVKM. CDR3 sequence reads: CASSPGTDTGELFF. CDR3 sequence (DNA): TGTGCCAGCAGTCCCGGGACTGACACCGGGGAGCTGTTTTTT.

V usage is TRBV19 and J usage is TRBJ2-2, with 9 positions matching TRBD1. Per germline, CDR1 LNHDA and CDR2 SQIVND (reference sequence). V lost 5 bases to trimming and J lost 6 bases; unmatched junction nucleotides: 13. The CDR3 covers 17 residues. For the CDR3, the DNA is TGTGCCAGTAGTTCTACCCGGACAGGGGTTAATGCCGGGGAGCTGTTTTTT. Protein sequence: CASSSTRTGVNAGELFF.

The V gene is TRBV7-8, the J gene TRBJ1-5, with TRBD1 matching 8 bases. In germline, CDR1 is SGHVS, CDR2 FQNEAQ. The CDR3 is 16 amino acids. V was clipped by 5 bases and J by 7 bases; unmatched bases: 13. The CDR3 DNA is TGTGCCAGCAGCCGGACAGGGATAGGGCTTGAGCAGCCCCAGCATTTT. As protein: CASSRTGIGLEQPQHF.

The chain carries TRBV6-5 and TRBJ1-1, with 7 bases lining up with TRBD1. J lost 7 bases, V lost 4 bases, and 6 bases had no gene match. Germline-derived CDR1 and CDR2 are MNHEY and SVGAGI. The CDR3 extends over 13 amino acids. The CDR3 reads CASSLRQGGEAFF. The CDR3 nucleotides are TGTGCCAGCAGTTTACGACAGGGAGGTGAAGCTTTCTTT.

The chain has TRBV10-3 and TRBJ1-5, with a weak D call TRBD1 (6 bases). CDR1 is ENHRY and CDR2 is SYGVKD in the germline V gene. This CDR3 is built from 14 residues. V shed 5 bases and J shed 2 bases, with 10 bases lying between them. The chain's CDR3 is CAISPQGGNQPQHF. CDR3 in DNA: TGTGCCATCAGTCCACAGGGAGGCAATCAGCCCCAGCATTTT.

In DNA form, the CDR3 reads TGTGCCAGCAGTTTAGCGAGCCAATCCTACAATGAGCAGTTCTTC. Its protein is CASSLASQSYNEQFF. This chain uses TRBV28 with TRBJ2-1; no reliable D call. The CDR3 sequence is 15 residues long. Germline values: CDR1 MDHEN, CDR2 SYDVKM. The V and J ends lost 2 bases and 1 base respectively, with 9 bases between them.

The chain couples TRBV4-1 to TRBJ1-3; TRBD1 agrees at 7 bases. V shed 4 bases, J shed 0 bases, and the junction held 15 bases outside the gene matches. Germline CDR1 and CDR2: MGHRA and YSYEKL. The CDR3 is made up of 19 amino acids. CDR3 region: CASSPFRDRSLRSGNTIYF. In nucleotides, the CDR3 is TGCGCCAGCAGCCCCTTCCGGGACAGAAGTTTGCGCTCTGGAAACACCATATATTTT.

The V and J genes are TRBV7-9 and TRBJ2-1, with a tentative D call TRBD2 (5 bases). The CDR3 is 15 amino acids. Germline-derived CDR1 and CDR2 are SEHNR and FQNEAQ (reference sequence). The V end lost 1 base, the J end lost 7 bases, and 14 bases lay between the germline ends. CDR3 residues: CASSLVGPSGNEQFF. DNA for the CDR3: TGTGCCAGCAGCTTAGTAGGCCCCTCGGGGAATGAGCAGTTCTTC.

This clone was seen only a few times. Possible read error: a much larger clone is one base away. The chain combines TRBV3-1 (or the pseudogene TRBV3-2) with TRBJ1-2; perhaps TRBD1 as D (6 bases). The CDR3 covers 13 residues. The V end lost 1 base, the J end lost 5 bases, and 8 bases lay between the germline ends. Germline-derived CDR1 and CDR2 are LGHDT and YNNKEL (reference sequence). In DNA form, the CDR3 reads TGTGCCAGCAGCCAAGGACAGGTTTATGGCTACACCTTC. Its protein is CASSQGQVYGYTF.